These 12 T cell receptor beta chains were all obtained from the same sample, sequenced in a study of blood T cell repertoires in COVID-19. Sequencing was performed with immunoSEQ multiplex PCR; in TCRdb, only in-frame clones are kept and a portion is missing. The sample records about 85,000 clones, roughly four fifths being singletons. The sample comprised peripheral blood. The receptors were gathered from a woman older than 75 with acute or convalescent COVID-19.

The J gene is TRBJ2-2, the V gene TRBV5-6; 9 positions agree with TRBD2. J lost 6 bases, V lost 1 base, and 1 base had no gene match. The CDR3 loop spans 14 amino acids. Germline V lookup: CDR1 SGHDT, CDR2 YYEEEE. CDR3 nucleotide sequence: TGTGCCAGCAGCTTGCGACTAGCGGCCGGGGAGCTGTTTTTT. Translation: CASSLRLAAGELFF.

The table lists this clone with a few counts. J is TRBJ2-1 and V is TRBV1; the table's TRBD2 call for D was not verified on the DNA. TRBV1 is a recognized pseudogene. The CDR3 consists of 12 residues. CDR3 protein: CTSSPVNNEQFF. CDR3 coding DNA: TGCACCAGCAGCCCGGTCAACAATGAGCAGTTCTTC.

This chain uses TRBV6-1 with TRBJ1-2; the D gene is possibly TRBD1 (6 bases). Germline V gene sequence: CDR1 MNHNS, CDR2 SASEGT. The CDR3 totals 15 residues. Between the trimmed V and J ends, which lost 2 bases and 1 base, there was a span of 11 bases. The CDR3 DNA is TGTGCCAGCAGTGAAATCACAGGGTTTAACTATGGCTACACCTTC. Translating gives CASSEITGFNYGYTF.

This clone was picked up a small number of times. The chain carries TRBV6-5 and TRBJ1-2, with D possibly TRBD1 on 6 matching bases. V lost 2 bases and J lost 6, with 13 bases in between. CDR3 length: 14 amino acids. Germline-derived CDR1 and CDR2 are MNHEY and SVGAGI. The CDR3 loop reads CASSYGQGRNGYTF. CDR3 DNA sequence: TGTGCCAGCAGTTACGGGCAGGGGCGGAATGGCTACACCTTC.

This clone was seen a few times. This chain links TRBV6-5 with TRBJ2-7, with D maybe TRBD2 (6 bases). Germline CDR1 is MNHEY and CDR2 is SVGAGI. The CDR3 is 15 residues long. Trimming took 1 base from V and 6 from J, leaving 16 bases between them. CDR3 nucleotide sequence: TGTGCCAGCAGTTACTTCGCGGGCGGACTAACCGAGCAGTACTTC. Translated, it gives CASSYFAGGLTEQYF.

In its sample, this clone was seen once. The J gene is TRBJ1-1, the V gene TRBV6-5; D is ambiguous. The CDR3 runs 11 residues. V lost 5 bases and J lost 3, with 4 bases in between. Germline loops: CDR1 MNHEY, CDR2 SVGAGI. CDR3 nucleotides: TGTGCCAGCAGTCGGGACACTGAAGCTTTCTTT. Translating it yields CASSRDTEAFF.

This chain connects TRBV7-9 to TRBJ1-4, with 10 bases aligning to TRBD1. V shed 11 bases and J 6 bases; nucleotides not matched to a gene: 9. Germline CDR1 SEHNR, CDR2 FQNEAQ (reference sequence). The CDR3 length is 14 residues. The CDR3 loop is CAGISGTGDEKLFF. In nucleotides, the CDR3 is TGTGCCGGGATTTCCGGGACAGGGGATGAAAAACTGTTTTTT.

The chain is built from TRBV19 and TRBJ2-2; the match to TRBD2 covers 7 bases. J lost 1 base, V lost 4 bases, and 3 bases had no gene match. This CDR3 has 15 residues. In germline, CDR1 is LNHDA, CDR2 SQIVND (reference sequence). The CDR3 loop reads CASSTLAGNTGELFF. The CDR3 DNA reads TGTGCCAGTAGTACCTTAGCGGGGAACACCGGGGAGCTGTTTTTT.

The chain employs TRBV11-3 and TRBJ2-2, with 7 positions matching TRBD1. The CDR3 totals 16 residues. The germline V gene encodes CDR1 SGHNT and CDR2 YENEEA. The V segment lost 4 bases and the J segment 6 bases; nucleotides outside the gene matches: 11. CDR3 loop: CASSSTNRGLAGELFF. Here the CDR3 DNA reads TGTGCCAGCAGCTCCACTAACAGGGGTTTGGCCGGGGAGCTGTTTTTT.

This sequence joins TRBV5-1 and TRBJ2-7, with TRBD1 matching over 10 bases. The CDR3 totals 15 residues. Germline V gene sequence: CDR1 SGHRS, CDR2 YFSETQ. With 3 bases clipped from V and 9 bases from J, the junction kept 12 bases outside the gene matches. The chain's CDR3 is CASSSTAGTGVAQYF. The CDR3 DNA sequence: TGCGCCAGCAGCTCAACTGCCGGGACAGGGGTTGCGCAGTACTTC.

Here the CDR3 reads CASTEGENTEAFF. In DNA form, the CDR3 reads TGTGCCAGCACCGAGGGAGAGAACACTGAAGCTTTCTTT. The chain carries TRBV2 and TRBJ1-1, with no clear D. Germline V gene sequence: CDR1 SNHLY, CDR2 FYNNEI. The CDR3 covers 13 residues. With 7 bases removed from V and 1 base from J, the gap between germline ends came to 10 bases.

This clone was recorded only once. This rearrangement joins TRBV23-1 to TRBJ2-4, with TRBD2 as a possible D gene (7 bases). TRBV23-1 is given ORF status, its function remaining uncertain. This CDR3 contains 18 residues. The V and J ends lost 3 bases and 3 bases respectively, with 21 bases between them. The CDR3 sequence is CASSHSTGPAGVKNIQYF. In DNA form, the CDR3 reads TGCGCCAGCAGTCATTCTACAGGGCCCGCGGGGGTCAAAAACATTCAGTACTTC.